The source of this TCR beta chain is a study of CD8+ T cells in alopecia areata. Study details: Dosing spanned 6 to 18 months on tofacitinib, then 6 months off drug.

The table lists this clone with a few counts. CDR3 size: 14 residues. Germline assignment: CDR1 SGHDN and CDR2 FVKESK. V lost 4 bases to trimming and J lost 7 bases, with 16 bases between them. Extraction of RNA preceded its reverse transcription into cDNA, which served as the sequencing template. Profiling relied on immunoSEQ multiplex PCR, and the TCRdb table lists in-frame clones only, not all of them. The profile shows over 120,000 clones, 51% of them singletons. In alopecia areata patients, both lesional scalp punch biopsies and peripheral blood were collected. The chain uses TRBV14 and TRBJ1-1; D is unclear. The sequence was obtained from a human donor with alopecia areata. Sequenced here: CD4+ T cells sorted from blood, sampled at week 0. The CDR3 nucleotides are TGTGCCAGCAGCCCCTGGGGAGGCAGGCTTGAAGCTTTCTTT. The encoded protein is CASSPWGGRLEAFF.